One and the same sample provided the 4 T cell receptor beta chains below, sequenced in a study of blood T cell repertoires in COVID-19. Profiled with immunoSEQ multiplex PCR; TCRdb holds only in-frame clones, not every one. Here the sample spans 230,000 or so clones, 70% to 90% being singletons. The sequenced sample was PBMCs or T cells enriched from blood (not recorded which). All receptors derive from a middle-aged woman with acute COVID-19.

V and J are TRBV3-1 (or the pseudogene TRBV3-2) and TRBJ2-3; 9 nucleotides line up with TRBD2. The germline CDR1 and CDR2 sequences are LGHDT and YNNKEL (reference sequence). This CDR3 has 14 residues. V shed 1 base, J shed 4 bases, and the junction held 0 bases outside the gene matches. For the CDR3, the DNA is TGTGCCAGCAGCCAAGGACTAGCGGCAGATACGCAGTATTTT. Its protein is CASSQGLAADTQYF.

The CDR3 region has the DNA TGTGCCAGCAGTTACTTAGGGGGAGAGACTGAAGCTTTCTTT. It codes for CASSYLGGETEAFF. This sequence joins TRBV6-6 and TRBJ1-1; D perhaps matches TRBD1 (6 bases). The V gene lost 1 base and the J gene lost 5 bases, with 11 bases spanning the gap. Germline V gives CDR1 MNHNY, CDR2 SVGAGI (reference sequence). This CDR3 comprises 14 residues.

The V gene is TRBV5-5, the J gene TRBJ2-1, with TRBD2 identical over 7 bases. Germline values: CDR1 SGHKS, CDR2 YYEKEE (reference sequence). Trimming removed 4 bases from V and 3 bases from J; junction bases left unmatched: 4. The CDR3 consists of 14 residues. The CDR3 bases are TGTGCCAGCAGCCCGGGGGGTAGCTACAATGAGCAGTTCTTC. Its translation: CASSPGGSYNEQFF.

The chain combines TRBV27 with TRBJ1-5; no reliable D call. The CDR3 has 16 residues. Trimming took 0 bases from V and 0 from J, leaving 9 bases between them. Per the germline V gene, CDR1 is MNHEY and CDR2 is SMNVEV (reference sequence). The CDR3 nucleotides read TGTGCCAGCAGTTTATCGTCGGGGATTAGCAATCAGCCCCAGCATTTT. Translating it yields CASSLSSGISNQPQHF.